The 18 T cell receptor beta chains given below trace back to one sample, sequenced in a study of monozygotic twins with inflammatory bowel disease. Each CDR3 protein gets one entry in TCRdb, which reprocessed the 5' RACE reads and gives no DNA. The repertoire shows more than 300,000 distinct CDR3 sequences; the top ten hold approximately 5.9%. Specimen: blood. The receptors were sampled from a human donor with ulcerative colitis or Crohn's disease, or a healthy co-twin of an affected twin (not recorded which).

The V and J genes are TRBV5-1 and TRBJ2-3; TCRdb's D call of TRBD2 is untestable without DNA. Germline assignment: CDR1 SGHRS and CDR2 YFSETQ. This CDR3 spans 14 amino acids. CDR3 sequence: CASSFTEVTDTQYF.

The chain joins TRBV20-1 to TRBJ2-1; lacking DNA, the TRBD2 call made by TCRdb goes unchecked. Germline V lookup: CDR1 DFQATT, CDR2 SNEGSKA (reference sequence). This CDR3 is built from 14 residues. This CDR3 reads CSPTTWEWNNEQFF.

The chain combines TRBV4-3 with TRBJ2-7; the D call from TCRdb, TRBD1, cannot be confirmed without DNA. The CDR3 is 15 residues long. The germline V gene encodes CDR1 LGHNA and CDR2 YSLEER. The CDR3 loop is CASSPRQGASYEQYF.

The genes are TRBV5-5 and TRBJ1-6; TCRdb selects TRBD1, and the lack of DNA leaves this call unchecked. Per germline, CDR1 SGHKS and CDR2 YYEKEE (reference sequence). The CDR3 has 14 residues. CDR3 amino acids: CASSRDRGFSPLHF.

This chain connects TRBV20-1 to TRBJ2-7. CDR3 length equals 12 residues. The V gene's germline CDR1 is DFQATT and CDR2 SNEGSKA (reference sequence). CDR3: CSASNTDYEQYF.

The rearrangement joins TRBV4-2 to TRBJ2-1; TCRdb designates TRBD2, a call that cannot be tested without DNA. This CDR3 has 16 residues. CDR1 LGHNA and CDR2 YNFKEQ come from the germline V gene. The CDR3 here is CASSQDGTRARNEQFF.

This chain links TRBV12-3 or TRBV12-4 with TRBJ2-1. This CDR3 is built from 12 residues. CDR3: CASSFNSDEQFF.

The chain carries TRBV7-2 and TRBJ2-7; TCRdb gives TRBD1 as the D gene, but with no DNA this cannot be confirmed. The CDR3 length is 14 residues. From germline, CDR1 is SGHTA and CDR2 FQGNSA. Here the CDR3 reads CASSLGAKGGEQYF.

The gene calls are TRBV20-1 and TRBJ2-1. The CDR3 contains 12 residues. Germline V gene data show CDR1 as DFQATT and CDR2 as SNEGSKA (reference sequence). The CDR3 here is CSARGRNNKQFF.

The chain is built from TRBV5-4 and TRBJ2-2; without DNA, the TCRdb call of TRBD1 cannot be checked. Looked up from germline, CDR1 is SGHNT and CDR2 is YYREEE (reference sequence). CDR3 size: 15 residues. The CDR3 loop is CASNSGRQNTGELFF.

The chain joins TRBV10-3 to TRBJ2-1. This CDR3 has 13 amino acids. The germline CDR1 and CDR2 sequences are ENHRY and SYGVKD. CDR3 amino acids: CAIKQGPYNEQFF.

The rearrangement uses TRBV12-3 or TRBV12-4 and TRBJ1-6; the D gene TCRdb calls, TRBD1, cannot be checked with no DNA. CDR3 size: 15 residues. CDR3 amino acids: CASTLGGLMGSPLHF.

The chain is built from TRBV27 and TRBJ2-3; the D call from TCRdb, TRBD1, cannot be confirmed without DNA. CDR1 MNHEY and CDR2 SMNVEV come from the germline V gene (reference sequence). The CDR3 loop spans 15 amino acids. Here the CDR3 reads CASSLLDRTGGVQYF.

J is TRBJ2-2 and V is TRBV7-9; TCRdb's D call, TRBD2, is unchecked because there is no DNA. The CDR3 totals 16 residues. In germline, CDR1 is SEHNR, CDR2 FQNEAQ (reference sequence). The CDR3 is CASRGGLKKNTGELFF.

The genes are TRBV6-2 or TRBV6-3 and TRBJ2-3; with no DNA, the TCRdb D assignment of TRBD1 cannot be verified. The CDR3 loop spans 18 amino acids. The germline gives CDR1 MNHEY, CDR2 SVGEGT. CDR3: CASWAGASGQRFRDTQYF.

This sequence joins TRBV27 and TRBJ2-2; as DNA is missing, the TRBD1 call by TCRdb cannot be tested. In germline, CDR1 is MNHEY, CDR2 SMNVEV (reference sequence). CDR3 size: 17 residues. CDR3: CASSPTGQDGNTGELFF.

CDR3 residues: CSVGGRANYGYTF. The rearrangement uses TRBV20-1 and TRBJ1-2. Germline lookup yields CDR1 DFQATT and CDR2 SNEGSKA (reference sequence). CDR3 length equals 13 residues.

The CDR3 reads CASSQVTGTVGNNEQFF. The chain carries TRBV4-3 and TRBJ2-1; TCRdb reports TRBD1, a call that lacks DNA to check it against. Germline values: CDR1 LGHNA, CDR2 YSLEER. The CDR3 has 17 residues.